These 26 T cell receptor beta chains were sequenced from one sample in a study of cytomegalovirus exposure and HLA in healthy donors. 13 Jbeta primers and 60 Vbeta primers were used for the PCR. The repertoire was sequenced with immunoSEQ multiplex PCR; TCRdb's copy has only in-frame clones and lacks some. The table shows some 74,000 clones, with roughly 75% occurring only once. Sample: PBMCs. Every receptor here comes from a male donor in good health and CMV-seronegative.

The chain uses TRBV6-1 and TRBJ1-5; D may be TRBD1 (5 bases). Germline V gene lookup returns CDR1 MNHNS and CDR2 SASEGT. The CDR3 runs to 14 residues. Trimming took 7 bases from V and 7 from J, leaving 17 bases between them. The CDR3 protein is CASIPTTRGQPQHF. The CDR3 bases are TGTGCCAGCATTCCCACGACCCGGGGGCAGCCCCAGCATTTT.

The V gene is TRBV19, the J gene TRBJ1-4; D unresolved. The CDR3 contains 14 residues. Germline CDR1 and CDR2: LNHDA and SQIVND (reference sequence). Deletions cut 3 bases from V and 0 bases from J, with 5 bases between. The CDR3 reads CASSITATNEKLFF. The CDR3 DNA reads TGTGCCAGTAGTATTACAGCAACTAATGAAAAACTGTTTTTT.

J is TRBJ2-1 and V is TRBV5-5, with TRBD2 matching over 13 bases. Per germline, CDR1 SGHKS and CDR2 YYEKEE (reference sequence). CDR3 length: 16 amino acids. The V segment lost 2 bases and the J segment 6 bases; nucleotides outside the gene matches: 5. CDR3 nucleotide sequence: TGTGCCAGCAGCTTCAGACTAGCGGGAGGTGGCAATGAGCAGTTCTTC. This gives the protein CASSFRLAGGGNEQFF. Supplemented by reference TRBV5-5 and TRBJ2-1, the full variable domain reads DAGVTQSPTHLIKTRGQQVTLRCSPISGHKSVSWYQQVLGQGPQFIFQYYEKEERGRGNFPDRFSARQFPNYSSELNVNALLLGDSALYLCASSFRLAGGGNEQFFGPGTRLTVL.

The rearrangement uses TRBV9 and TRBJ2-5; a possible D gene is TRBD2 (7 bases). The CDR3 sequence is 15 residues long. The germline CDR1 and CDR2 sequences are SGDLS and YYNGEE. V lost 4 bases and J 2 bases, leaving 15 bases between the germline ends. The CDR3 coding sequence is TGTGCCAGCAGCACAGCGGGACAAGCACAAGAGACCCAGTACTTC. This gives the protein CASSTAGQAQETQYF. Full variable domain (outside the CDR3, taken from reference TRBV9 and TRBJ2-5): DSGVTQTPKHLITATGQRVTLRCSPRSGDLSVYWYQQSLDQGLQFLIQYYNGEERAKGNILERFSAQQFPDLHSELNLSSLELGDSALYFCASSTAGQAQETQYFGPGTRLLVL.

This clone was counted a few times. This rearrangement joins TRBV6-5 to TRBJ1-2, with 7 bases lining up with TRBD1. CDR3 size: 16 residues. V gave up 2 bases and J gave up 9 bases; unmatched junction bases: 15. Germline assignment: CDR1 MNHEY and CDR2 SVGAGI. CDR3 bases: TGTGCCAGCAGTTACACTAACAGGGGCTGGAGTGGCAGCTACACCTTC. As protein: CASSYTNRGWSGSYTF.

This sequence joins TRBV2 and TRBJ2-5, with TRBD1 matching over 7 bases. The ends lost 3 bases at V and 2 bases at J; junction bases unmatched: 9. Per germline, CDR1 SNHLY and CDR2 FYNNEI. The CDR3 loop spans 16 amino acids. The CDR3: CASSDVPDRAQETQYF. As DNA, the CDR3 is TGTGCCAGCAGTGATGTCCCCGACAGGGCTCAAGAGACCCAGTACTTC.

Written as DNA, the CDR3 is TGTGCCAGCAAGGCCGGGAGGGCAGAAGGCTACACCTTC. It is translated as CASKAGRAEGYTF. This rearrangement joins TRBV2 to TRBJ1-2, with D hard to call. With 7 bases removed from V and 8 bases from J, the gap between germline ends came to 17 bases. The V gene's germline CDR1 is SNHLY and CDR2 FYNNEI. The CDR3 sequence is 13 residues long.

The genes are TRBV27 and TRBJ2-1; TRBD1 aligns across 8 bases. Germline CDR1 and CDR2: MNHEY and SMNVEV (reference sequence). This CDR3 region has 14 residues. The V and J ends lost 5 bases and 7 bases, in that order; junction bases with no gene match: 7. The CDR3 DNA reads as TGTGCCAGCAGTAAACTACAGGGGGAGAATGAGCAGTTCTTC. Its protein is CASSKLQGENEQFF.

The CDR3 DNA reads as TGTGCCAGCAGCTTGACAGGGGAGGAGACCCAGTACTTC. This gives the protein CASSLTGEETQYF. The chain combines TRBV5-6 with TRBJ2-5; 7 nucleotides match TRBD1. Per germline, CDR1 SGHDT and CDR2 YYEEEE. The J segment lost 5 bases and the V segment lost 1 base, leaving 2 bases of the junction unmatched. CDR3 length: 13 residues.

The J gene is TRBJ1-1, the V gene TRBV6-1, with D uncertain. The V gene's germline CDR1 is MNHNS and CDR2 SASEGT. The CDR3 is made up of 13 amino acids. V was trimmed by 1 base and J by 1 base, leaving 4 bases between them. The CDR3 DNA reads TGTGCCAGCAGTGAAGGAGGGAACACTGAAGCTTTCTTT. It translates to CASSEGGNTEAFF.

The CDR3 sequence: CASSYRRARGTDTQYF. The CDR3 DNA reads TGTGCCAGCAGTTACCGGCGGGCGAGGGGCACAGATACGCAGTATTTT. The V and J genes are TRBV6-6 and TRBJ2-3, with D maybe TRBD2 (5 bases). The ends were cut back, 2 bases at V and 1 base at J, with 13 bases in the middle. The CDR3 totals 16 residues. Germline CDR1 MNHNY, CDR2 SVGAGI (reference sequence).

J is TRBJ2-7 and V is TRBV10-1, with unresolved D. Trimming stripped 6 bases from V and 2 bases from J, with 14 bases between. Germline V lookup: CDR1 WNHNN, CDR2 SYGVQD (reference sequence). There are 14 residues in the CDR3. CDR3 nucleotides: TGCGCCAGCAGGAACAGACCCTCCACCTACGAGCAGTACTTC. This gives the protein CASRNRPSTYEQYF.

The chain is built from TRBV7-2 and TRBJ1-5, with D perhaps matching TRBD1 (5 bases). Germline values: CDR1 SGHTA, CDR2 FQGNSA. The CDR3 consists of 17 residues. Between the trimmed V and J ends, which lost 1 base and 6 bases, there was a span of 19 bases. The CDR3, as DNA: TGTGCCAGCAGCTTAGTAAGCTTCGGGGGATCTGGTCAGCCCCAGCATTTT. Protein product: CASSLVSFGGSGQPQHF.

The J gene is TRBJ2-1, the V gene TRBV5-4; 10 bases agree with TRBD2. V was pared by 3 bases and J by 7 bases, with 10 bases of the junction left unmatched. Germline values: CDR1 SGHNT, CDR2 YYREEE (reference sequence). The CDR3 covers 16 residues. The CDR3 spells CASSSGGLALGNEQFF. CDR3 DNA sequence: TGTGCCAGCAGCTCCGGGGGACTAGCGCTAGGGAATGAGCAGTTCTTC.

V is TRBV19 and J is TRBJ1-4, with 7 bases fitting TRBD1. The CDR3 spans 15 residues. Trimming cost V 4 bases and J 5 bases; bases outside gene matches: 7. In germline, CDR1 is LNHDA, CDR2 SQIVND (reference sequence). The CDR3 loop reads CASSKRQGLNEKLFF. CDR3 bases: TGTGCCAGTAGTAAACGACAGGGACTCAATGAAAAACTGTTTTTT. Using reference TRBV19 and TRBJ1-4 for the parts outside the CDR3, the full variable domain is DGGITQSPKYLFRKEGQNVTLSCEQNLNHDAMYWYRQDPGQGLRLIYYSQIVNDFQKGDIAEGYSVSREKKESFPLTVTSAQKNPTAFYLCASSKRQGLNEKLFFGSGTQLSVL.

This chain connects TRBV19 to TRBJ2-3, with D unresolved. The CDR3 has 16 residues. V lost 4 bases and J lost 2, with 16 bases in between. CDR1 is LNHDA, CDR2 SQIVND, per germline (reference sequence). This CDR3 is CASSNPGLYPTDTQYF. As DNA, the CDR3 is TGTGCCAGTAGTAACCCGGGTCTTTACCCCACAGATACGCAGTATTTT.

Only one count was recorded for this clone. The chain recombines TRBV11-2 with TRBJ2-1; TRBD2 matches at 9 bases. Trimming took 2 bases from V and 4 from J; bases not matched to a gene: 6. The CDR3 contains 16 residues. Germline V gene lookup returns CDR1 SGHAT and CDR2 FQNNGV. For the CDR3, the DNA is TGTGCCAGCAGCTTACGGCTAGCGGGGATTTACAATGAGCAGTTCTTC. It specifies CASSLRLAGIYNEQFF.

The chain links TRBV2 to TRBJ2-1; TRBD2 aligns across 9 bases. The CDR3 consists of 14 residues. Germline V CDR1 and CDR2: SNHLY, FYNNEI. The trim removed 8 bases at V and 8 bases at J, leaving 10 bases unmatched. The CDR3 coding sequence is TGTGCCAGCGACTTTAGCGGGGGTGGCGATGAGCAGTTCTTC. Protein sequence: CASDFSGGGDEQFF.

This clone was seen only once. The CDR3 nucleotides are TGTGCCAGCAGTCAAGGGACTAGCGGGATTGGTGAGCAGTTCTTC. It is translated as CASSQGTSGIGEQFF. J is TRBJ2-1 and V is TRBV28, with 13 bases aligning to TRBD2. This CDR3 is built from 15 residues. Germline values: CDR1 MDHEN, CDR2 SYDVKM. The V gene end was trimmed by 5 bases and the J gene end by 9 bases; junction bases not matched to a gene: 7.

This rearrangement joins TRBV29-1 to TRBJ1-2, with 7 bases identical to TRBD1. The CDR3 is made up of 15 amino acids. V was pared by 5 bases and J by 7 bases, with 16 bases of the junction left unmatched. The germline gives CDR1 SQVTM, CDR2 ANQGSEA. The chain's CDR3 is CSVYTSDRPRSGYTF. The CDR3 DNA is TGCAGCGTTTATACCTCGGACAGGCCACGGAGTGGCTACACCTTC.

This chain joins TRBV20-1 and TRBJ1-2, with no clear D. Germline CDR1 DFQATT, CDR2 SNEGSKA (reference sequence). V lost 3 bases and J 4 bases, leaving 6 bases between the germline ends. The CDR3 contains 11 residues. This CDR3 reads CSARFSYGYTF. CDR3 bases: TGCAGTGCTAGGTTCTCCTATGGCTACACCTTC.

V is TRBV28 and J is TRBJ2-1; perhaps TRBD2 as D (5 bases). V was pared by 3 bases and J by 9 bases, with 12 bases between. The CDR3 has 13 residues. Germline V gene lookup returns CDR1 MDHEN and CDR2 SYDVKM. The CDR3 sequence: CASSFVASFEQFF. The CDR3 DNA follows: TGTGCCAGCAGTTTCGTGGCTAGCTTTGAGCAGTTCTTC.

The chain combines TRBV18 with TRBJ2-1, with unresolved D. The V end lost 5 bases, the J end lost 0 bases, and 5 bases lay between the germline ends. The CDR3 is 13 amino acids. The V gene's germline CDR1 is KGHSH and CDR2 LQKENI. DNA for the CDR3: TGTGCCAGCTCAAGGAGCTCCTACAATGAGCAGTTCTTC. Its translation: CASSRSSYNEQFF.

About this clone: At one end, the junction sequence differs from germline, possibly due to a read error. The V and J genes are TRBV7-2 and TRBJ1-5; perhaps TRBD1 as D (5 bases). The CDR3 runs 17 residues. Germline CDR1 and CDR2: SGHTA and FQGNSA. The DNA of the CDR3 is TGTGCCAGCAGCTTAGTAAGCTTCGGGGGATCTGGTCAGCCCCAGAATTTT. This translates into CASSLVSFGGSGQPQNF.

The chain uses TRBV30 and TRBJ2-5; TRBD2 matches 14 bases. Losses at the gene ends were 0 bases for V and 3 bases for J; bases not matched to a gene: 12. This CDR3 has 19 residues. CDR1 and CDR2 (germline): GTSNPN, SVGIG (reference sequence). The CDR3 here is CAWSVGTSGSFRVKETQYF. CDR3 DNA sequence: TGTGCCTGGAGTGTTGGGACTAGCGGGAGTTTTCGGGTAAAAGAGACCCAGTACTTC.

The chain joins TRBV18 to TRBJ1-1, with 7 bases matching TRBD1. Germline loops: CDR1 KGHSH, CDR2 LQKENI. The CDR3 covers 14 residues. Unmatched junction bases numbered 4, after V lost 3 bases and J lost 3 bases. Here the CDR3 DNA reads TGTGCCAGCTCACCGGGACAGTGGGACACTGAAGCTTTCTTT. This gives the protein CASSPGQWDTEAFF.